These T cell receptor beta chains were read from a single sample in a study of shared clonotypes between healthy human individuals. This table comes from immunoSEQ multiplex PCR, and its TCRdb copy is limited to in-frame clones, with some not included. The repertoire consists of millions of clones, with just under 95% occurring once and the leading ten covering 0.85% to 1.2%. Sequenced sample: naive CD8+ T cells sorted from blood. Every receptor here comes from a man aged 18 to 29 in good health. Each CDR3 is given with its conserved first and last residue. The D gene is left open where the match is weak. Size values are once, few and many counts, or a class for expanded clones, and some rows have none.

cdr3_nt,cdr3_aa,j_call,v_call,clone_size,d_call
TGTGCCAGCAGTTTAGGGCAGGGGGGCGATGAGCAGTTCTTC,CASSLGQGGDEQFF,TRBJ2-1,TRBV28,NA,NA
TGTGCCAGCAGTGGGACCTCTAGGGGCAGCTCCTACAATGAGCAGTTCTTC,CASSGTSRGSSYNEQFF,TRBJ2-1,TRBV2,NA,NA
TGTGCCACCAGGGGGGTTGCTGGTAATTCACCCCTCCACTTT,CATRGVAGNSPLHF,TRBJ1-6,TRBV19,NA,TRBD1
TGTGCCAGCAGCCGGGCCTACAACACCTACGAGCAGTACTTC,CASSRAYNTYEQYF,TRBJ2-7,TRBV7-9,NA,NA
TGTGCCAGCAGCGTAGTCCCCTCGGGGGTCGGAGGCGCCTACGAGCAGTACTTC,CASSVVPSGVGGAYEQYF,TRBJ2-7,TRBV9,NA,NA
TGCGCCAGCAGCCAAGGGGGGCAGGGGTCATCCTACGAGCAGTACTTC,CASSQGGQGSSYEQYF,TRBJ2-7,TRBV4-1,NA,NA
TGTGCCAGCAGTTTCTCGGCACGGGTTGCTGAAGCTTTCTTT,CASSFSARVAEAFF,TRBJ1-1,TRBV28,NA,NA
TGTGCCAGCAGCTGGGGCGGTCGTGGTACGGACACCATATATTTT,CASSWGGRGTDTIYF,TRBJ1-3,TRBV5-6,few,NA
TGCGCCAGCAGCTTGGAGGGCGGGGTAGGCACTGAAGCTTTCTTT,CASSLEGGVGTEAFF,TRBJ1-1,TRBV5-1,NA,NA
TGTGCCAGCAGCTCCCCCGACGCTGAGGGCTTTTCTGGAAACACCATATATTTT,CASSSPDAEGFSGNTIYF,TRBJ1-3,TRBV7-9,NA,NA
TGTGCCAGCAGTTTAAGGCTTGGTAATGAGCAGTTCTTC,CASSLRLGNEQFF,TRBJ2-1,TRBV27,once,NA
TGTGCCAGCAGGGCCGTACTGGGTTTGGACTATGGCTACACCTTC,CASRAVLGLDYGYTF,TRBJ1-2,TRBV2,NA,NA
TGCGCCAGCAGCTTGGTCGGGACCTACGAGCAGTACTTC,CASSLVGTYEQYF,TRBJ2-7,TRBV5-1,NA,NA
TGTGCCAGCAGCAGCGGGGACAGGAACACCGGGGAGCTGTTTTTT,CASSSGDRNTGELFF,TRBJ2-2,TRBV27,NA,NA
TGTGCCAGCAGCTTAGGGTTCGGGGACCTCGGGGGGTACGAGCAGTACTTC,CASSLGFGDLGGYEQYF,TRBJ2-7,TRBV11-2,once,TRBD2
TGTGCCAGCAGTTTAGGACTAGCGGGAACCTACGAGCAGTACTTC,CASSLGLAGTYEQYF,TRBJ2-7,TRBV27,NA,TRBD2
TGTGCCAGCAGCCAGGGACTAAACGAGCAGTACTTC,CASSQGLNEQYF,TRBJ2-7,TRBV13,once,TRBD2
TGTGCGGCCGGGGGCGTTGAGTTGCGGGAAGCTTTCTTT,CAAGGVELREAFF,TRBJ1-1,TRBV7-9,NA,NA
TGTGCCAGCGTAGGTTTGAGAGCGGGAGTATCTGAGCAGTTCTTC,CASVGLRAGVSEQFF,TRBJ2-1,TRBV6-5,NA,TRBD2
TGTGCCAGCAGCCCCCGAACGGGACTAGCGGGGGAAGAGCAGTACTTC,CASSPRTGLAGEEQYF,TRBJ2-7,TRBV27,NA,TRBD2
TGTGCCAGCAGTTACACTGGACAGTTCTATGGCTACACCTTC,CASSYTGQFYGYTF,TRBJ1-2,TRBV6-5,once,NA
TGTGCCAGCAGTTATGGGACAGGGAGTCCCGGGGAGCTGTTTTTT,CASSYGTGSPGELFF,TRBJ2-2,TRBV6-5,NA,TRBD1
TGTGCCAGCAGTGCAGGTGATTTGTATGGCTACACCTTC,CASSAGDLYGYTF,TRBJ1-2,TRBV9,NA,NA
TGTGCCTGGGGACCGGTGTCCTACGAGCAGTACTTC,CAWGPVSYEQYF,TRBJ2-7,TRBV30,few,NA
TGTGCCAGCAGTGAAAACGGGCCCGTCTCCTACGAGCAGTACTTC,CASSENGPVSYEQYF,TRBJ2-7,TRBV2,NA,NA
TGTGCCAGCAGCTTGGGTGGGGGATACGGCACTGAAGCTTTCTTT,CASSLGGGYGTEAFF,TRBJ1-1,TRBV5-6,NA,NA
TGTGCCAGCAGTGAATGGGTGACGGAAAATGAAAAACTGTTTTTT,CASSEWVTENEKLFF,TRBJ1-4,TRBV25-1,once,NA
TGTGCCAGCAGCTTAATCTGGAGTCAATCACCCCTCCACTTT,CASSLIWSQSPLHF,TRBJ1-6,TRBV7-9,NA,NA
TGTGCCAGCAGTGAAGCCCCTTGGGGACGGAGAAACTATGGCTACACCTTC,CASSEAPWGRRNYGYTF,TRBJ1-2,TRBV2,NA,NA
TGTGCCAGCAGCTTACCGGACAGGGATGTCCACGAGCAGTACTTC,CASSLPDRDVHEQYF,TRBJ2-7,TRBV13,once,TRBD1
TGTGCCTGGAGTGTGGGGTCATCTAGCACAGATACGCAGTATTTT,CAWSVGSSSTDTQYF,TRBJ2-3,TRBV30,NA,NA
TGTGCCAGCAGCTTGACGACCTTGGGCTACACCTTC,CASSLTTLGYTF,TRBJ1-2,TRBV4-2,NA,NA
TGCGCCATAGGGGAAACTAACTATGGCTACACCTTC,CAIGETNYGYTF,TRBJ1-2,TRBV10-2,NA,NA
TGTGCCAGCATCCCCGCGGAGGAGGCACCCTACTATGGCTACACCTTC,CASIPAEEAPYYGYTF,TRBJ1-2,TRBV6-6,NA,NA
TGTGCCAGTAGTTGGGGAAATTCACCCCTCCACTTT,CASSWGNSPLHF,TRBJ1-6,TRBV19,NA,NA
TGTGCCAGCAGCACAGGGGGCTCTGAAGCTTTCTTT,CASSTGGSEAFF,TRBJ1-1,TRBV5-6,NA,TRBD1
TGTGCCAGCAGCTTTTGGGTGTCAAAAACCGGGACAGGTAACACTGAAGCTTTCTTT,CASSFWVSKTGTGNTEAFF,TRBJ1-1,TRBV7-9,NA,TRBD1
TGCGCCAGCAGCCAAGCGGGTCCCTATGGCTACACCTTC,CASSQAGPYGYTF,TRBJ1-2,TRBV4-1,NA,NA
TGTGCCAGCAGCTCAGGACAGACCGCAGATCAGAGCGATGAGCAGTTCTTC,CASSSGQTADQSDEQFF,TRBJ2-1,TRBV11-3,NA,NA
TGTGCCTGGAGTGTCGGGACAGGGGGTTCAGATACGCAGTATTTT,CAWSVGTGGSDTQYF,TRBJ2-3,TRBV30,once,TRBD1
TGTGCCAGCAGCCCGGGACTAGCGGGAGGGCTATCCTACAATGAGCAGTTCTTC,CASSPGLAGGLSYNEQFF,TRBJ2-1,TRBV7-6,NA,TRBD2
TGCGCCAGCAGCCAAGCCCTACTAGCGGTAGTTCGAGATACGCAGTATTTT,CASSQALLAVVRDTQYF,TRBJ2-3,TRBV4-3,NA,TRBD2
TGTGCCAGCAGTCCAAGCCCGGGACTGGCGAACACCGGGGAGCTGTTTTTT,CASSPSPGLANTGELFF,TRBJ2-2,TRBV27,once,NA
TGCGCCAGCAGCCCTGGACAGGGAAGGTACGAGCAGTACTTC,CASSPGQGRYEQYF,TRBJ2-7,TRBV4-3,NA,TRBD1
TGTGCCAGCAGTGAATGGCAGGGTACCTACGAGCAGTACTTC,CASSEWQGTYEQYF,TRBJ2-7,TRBV6-1,NA,NA
TGTGCCAGCAGCCCGGGACACCCGAACACTGAAGCTTTCTTT,CASSPGHPNTEAFF,TRBJ1-1,TRBV5-6,NA,NA
TGTGCCAGCAGCCCTCGACAGGGTGGTGGAAACACCATATATTTT,CASSPRQGGGNTIYF,TRBJ1-3,TRBV11-3,NA,TRBD1
TGTGCCAGCGGGGATCAAGTCGGCGAGCAGTACTTC,CASGDQVGEQYF,TRBJ2-7,TRBV7-9,NA,NA